This T cell receptor (beta chain) was documented in a study of T cell responses to AZD1222 COVID-19 vaccine. A remark on this clone: Antigen specificity is unknown.

Sequencing used immunoSEQ multiplex PCR; TCRdb keeps in-frame clones, though not all of them. The sample has 120,000 or so clones, around 90% seen once. Overall study results and limits: Repertoires were obtained only post-peak T cell response. In the spike-specific TCR repertoire, nearly half reportedly target unmutated variant regions.

The sequencing here drew on peripheral blood, taken on day 0 of AZD1222 vaccination. This sequence was found in an adult in good health.

In DNA form, the CDR3 reads TGCAGTGCTATTAGTGTAGATACGCAGTATTTT. Protein: CSAISVDTQYF. The chain recombines TRBV20-1 with TRBJ2-3; the D is unclear. The germline V gene encodes CDR1 DFQATT and CDR2 SNEGSKA (reference sequence). The CDR3 has 11 amino acids. V dropped 4 bases and J dropped 5 bases, with 7 bases sitting between them.